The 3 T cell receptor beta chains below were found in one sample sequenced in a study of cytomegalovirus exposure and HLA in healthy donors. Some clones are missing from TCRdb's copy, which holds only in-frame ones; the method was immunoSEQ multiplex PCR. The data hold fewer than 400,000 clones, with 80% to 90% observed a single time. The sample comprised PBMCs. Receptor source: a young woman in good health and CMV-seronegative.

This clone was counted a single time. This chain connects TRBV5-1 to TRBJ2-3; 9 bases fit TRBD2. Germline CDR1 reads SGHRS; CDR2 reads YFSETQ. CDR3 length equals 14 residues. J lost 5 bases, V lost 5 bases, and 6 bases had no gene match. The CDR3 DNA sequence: TGCGCCAGCAGAGGCGCGGGAGGGGAAGATACGCAGTATTTT. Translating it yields CASRGAGGEDTQYF.

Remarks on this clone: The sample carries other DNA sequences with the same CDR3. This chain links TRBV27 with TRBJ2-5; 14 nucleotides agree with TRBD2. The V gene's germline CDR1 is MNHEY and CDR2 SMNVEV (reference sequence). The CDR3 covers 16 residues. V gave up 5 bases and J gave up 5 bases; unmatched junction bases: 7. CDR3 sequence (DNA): TGTGCCAGCAGTGCCGGACTAGCGGGAGGCGGGGAGACCCAGTACTTC. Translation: CASSAGLAGGGETQYF.

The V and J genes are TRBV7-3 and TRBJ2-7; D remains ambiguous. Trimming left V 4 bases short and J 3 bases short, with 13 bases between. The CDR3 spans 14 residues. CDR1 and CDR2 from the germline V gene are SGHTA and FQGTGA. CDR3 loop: CASSSSPQHYEQYF. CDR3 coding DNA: TGTGCCAGCAGCTCCTCCCCCCAACACTACGAGCAGTACTTC.